The rows below give T cell receptor beta chains drawn from one sample of a study of blood T cell repertoires in COVID-19. This table comes from immunoSEQ multiplex PCR, and its TCRdb copy is limited to in-frame clones, with some not included. This sample yields 330,000 or so clones, of which roughly 86% are seen a single time; approximately 9.9% belongs to the top ten. Specimen: peripheral blood. The source of these receptors is a man in his thirties or forties with COVID-19, enrolled during active disease. Both conserved end residues are trimmed from each CDR3. Clone size is given for some rows only: seen once, a few or many times, or a class if the clone is expanded.

size,V,J,CDR3
NA,TRBV4-2,TRBJ2-7,ASSRPGEQY
NA,TRBV24-1,TRBJ2-3,ATSDWAPTDTQY
NA,TRBV6-5,TRBJ2-7,ASSYLGHEQY
once,TRBV19,TRBJ1-1,ASSIPGHANTEAF
NA,TRBV10-2,TRBJ2-5,ASSGSIYGETQY
NA,TRBV9,TRBJ1-4,ASSPSGGAFEKLF
NA,TRBV5-4,TRBJ2-7,ASSPGVAGGYEQY
NA,TRBV6-5,TRBJ1-2,ASNTGGRSYGYT
NA,TRBV6-2/TRBV6-3,TRBJ2-2,ASSTRTARRGELF
once,TRBV10-3,TRBJ2-2,AMARAGVNTGELF
NA,TRBV4-3,TRBJ1-3,ASSPQLGGDTIY
NA,TRBV7-2,TRBJ1-3,ASSLLGSGNTIY
NA,TRBV6-5,TRBJ1-1,ASSSLWGGTEAF
NA,TRBV7-3,TRBJ2-7,ASSLMGGSYEQY
NA,TRBV11-3,TRBJ2-5,ASSPYSGAKETQY
NA,TRBV29-1,TRBJ2-7,SVRMLTGTYEQY
NA,TRBV23-1,TRBJ1-2,ASSQWPKGCGRAGYT
NA,TRBV7-7,TRBJ2-3,ASSLGTSGLSTDTQY
NA,TRBV5-1,TRBJ1-2,ASSLVAGNNYGYT
NA,TRBV28,TRBJ2-3,ASKSALGADTQY
NA,TRBV9,TRBJ2-5,ASQEGTGWTQETQY
NA,TRBV19,TRBJ2-5,ASSKATEELVQETQY
few,TRBV2,TRBJ2-1,ATDATSGSNEQF
NA,TRBV14,TRBJ2-6,ASSQDRSTGDSGANVLT
NA,TRBV6-2/TRBV6-3,TRBJ2-4,ASSYSFQGAKNIQY
NA,TRBV12-3/TRBV12-4,TRBJ2-7,ASSLAGTSQY
NA,TRBV9,TRBJ2-7,ASSVGSGRGYEQY
NA,TRBV10-1,TRBJ2-2,ASIPPPASGLNTGELF
NA,TRBV7-2,TRBJ1-3,ASSTTGWSGNTIY
once,TRBV14,TRBJ1-2,ASSPGIANYGYT
NA,TRBV11-2,TRBJ1-2,ASSLDRGTYGYT
NA,TRBV2,TRBJ2-7,ASSPGTGSYEQY
NA,TRBV28,TRBJ2-3,ASSKGSRGTDTQY
once,TRBV5-5,TRBJ2-2,ASSLGGSPTGELF
NA,TRBV9,TRBJ1-1,ASSVGWLMNTEAF